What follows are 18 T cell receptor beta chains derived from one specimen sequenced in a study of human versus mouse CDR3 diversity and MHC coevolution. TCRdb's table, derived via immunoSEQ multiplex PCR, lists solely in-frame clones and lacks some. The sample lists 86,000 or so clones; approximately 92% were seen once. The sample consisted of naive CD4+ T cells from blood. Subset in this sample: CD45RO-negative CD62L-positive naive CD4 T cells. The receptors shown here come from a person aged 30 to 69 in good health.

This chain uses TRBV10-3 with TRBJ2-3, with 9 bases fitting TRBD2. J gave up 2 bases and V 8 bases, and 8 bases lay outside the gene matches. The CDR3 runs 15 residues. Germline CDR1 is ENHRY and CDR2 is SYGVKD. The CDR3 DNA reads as TGTGCCATCGCAAGCGGGGGGCCTTTCACAGATACGCAGTATTTT. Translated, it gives CAIASGGPFTDTQYF.

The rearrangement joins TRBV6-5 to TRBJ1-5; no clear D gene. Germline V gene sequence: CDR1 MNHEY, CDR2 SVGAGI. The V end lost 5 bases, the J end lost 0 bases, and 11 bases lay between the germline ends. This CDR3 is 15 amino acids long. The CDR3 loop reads CASSRGGNSNQPQHF. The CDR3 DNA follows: TGTGCCAGCAGTCGAGGCGGGAATAGCAATCAGCCCCAGCATTTT.

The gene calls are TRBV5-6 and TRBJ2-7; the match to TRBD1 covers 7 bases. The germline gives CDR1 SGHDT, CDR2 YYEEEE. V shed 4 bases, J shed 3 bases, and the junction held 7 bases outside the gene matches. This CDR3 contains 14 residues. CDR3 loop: CASSRGQVNYEQYF. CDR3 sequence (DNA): TGTGCCAGCAGCCGCGGACAGGTCAACTACGAGCAGTACTTC.

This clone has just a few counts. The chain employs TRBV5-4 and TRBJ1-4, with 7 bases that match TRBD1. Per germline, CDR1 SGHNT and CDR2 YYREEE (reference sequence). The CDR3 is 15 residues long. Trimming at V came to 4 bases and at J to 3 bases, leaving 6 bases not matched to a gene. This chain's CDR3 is CASSPEGQANEKLFF. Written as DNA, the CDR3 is TGTGCCAGCAGCCCCGAAGGACAGGCTAATGAAAAACTGTTTTTT.

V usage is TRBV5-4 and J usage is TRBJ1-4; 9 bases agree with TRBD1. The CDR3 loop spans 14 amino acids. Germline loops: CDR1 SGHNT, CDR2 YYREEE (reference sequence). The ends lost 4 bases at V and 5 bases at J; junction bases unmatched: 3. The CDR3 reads CASSQGQGNEKLFF. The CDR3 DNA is TGTGCCAGCAGCCAGGGACAGGGCAATGAAAAACTGTTTTTT.

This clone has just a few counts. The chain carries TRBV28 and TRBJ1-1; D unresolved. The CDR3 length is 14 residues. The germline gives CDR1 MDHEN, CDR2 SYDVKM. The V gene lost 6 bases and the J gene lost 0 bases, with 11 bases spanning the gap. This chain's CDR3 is CASSSGRLNTEAFF. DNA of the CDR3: TGTGCCAGCAGCAGCGGACGGCTGAACACTGAAGCTTTCTTT. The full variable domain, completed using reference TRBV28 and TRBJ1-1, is DVKVTQSSRYLVKRTGEKVFLECVQDMDHENMFWYRQDPGLGLRLIYFSYDVKMKEKGDIPEGYSVSREKKERFSLILESASTNQTSMYLCASSSGRLNTEAFFGQGTRLTVV.

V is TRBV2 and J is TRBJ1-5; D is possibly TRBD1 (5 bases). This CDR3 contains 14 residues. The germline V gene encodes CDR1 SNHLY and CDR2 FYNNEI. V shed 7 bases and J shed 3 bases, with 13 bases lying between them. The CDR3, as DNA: TGTGCCAGCACTTCGCAGGGCTCCAATCAGCCCCAGCATTTT. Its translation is CASTSQGSNQPQHF.

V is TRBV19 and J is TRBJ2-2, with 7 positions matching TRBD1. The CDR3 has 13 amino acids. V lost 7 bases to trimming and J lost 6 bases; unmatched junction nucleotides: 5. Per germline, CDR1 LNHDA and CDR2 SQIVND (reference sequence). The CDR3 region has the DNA TGTGCCAGTACCGCTACAGGGGCCGGGGAGCTGTTTTTT. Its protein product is CASTATGAGELFF. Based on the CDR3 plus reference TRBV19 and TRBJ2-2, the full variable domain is DGGITQSPKYLFRKEGQNVTLSCEQNLNHDAMYWYRQDPGQGLRLIYYSQIVNDFQKGDIAEGYSVSREKKESFPLTVTSAQKNPTAFYLCASTATGAGELFFGEGSRLTVL.

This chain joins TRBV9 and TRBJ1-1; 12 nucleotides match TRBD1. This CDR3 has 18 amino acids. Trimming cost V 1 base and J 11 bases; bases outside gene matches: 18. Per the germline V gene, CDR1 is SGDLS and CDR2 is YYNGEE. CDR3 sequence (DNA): TGTGCCAGCAGCGTACGAGGGGACAGGGGGCCGGGAGTTGATGGGGCTTTCTTT. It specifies CASSVRGDRGPGVDGAFF.

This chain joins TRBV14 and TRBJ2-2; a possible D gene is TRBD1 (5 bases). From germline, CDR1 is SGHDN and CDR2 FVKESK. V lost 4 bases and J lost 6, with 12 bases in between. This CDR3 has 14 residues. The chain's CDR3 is CASSLLTGPGELFF. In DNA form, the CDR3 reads TGTGCCAGCAGCCTACTTACAGGTCCCGGGGAGCTGTTTTTT.

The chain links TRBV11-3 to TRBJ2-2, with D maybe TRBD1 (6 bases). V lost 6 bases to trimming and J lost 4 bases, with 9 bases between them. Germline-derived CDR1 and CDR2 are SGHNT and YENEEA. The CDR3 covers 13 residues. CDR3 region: CASRDRSTGELFF. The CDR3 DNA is TGTGCCAGCAGAGACAGGTCCACCGGGGAGCTGTTTTTT.

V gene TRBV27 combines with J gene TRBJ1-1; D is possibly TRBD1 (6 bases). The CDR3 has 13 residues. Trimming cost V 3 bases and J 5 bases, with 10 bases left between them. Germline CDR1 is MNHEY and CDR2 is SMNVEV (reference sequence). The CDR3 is CASSFQGWTEAFF. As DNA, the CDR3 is TGTGCCAGCAGTTTTCAGGGGTGGACTGAAGCTTTCTTT.

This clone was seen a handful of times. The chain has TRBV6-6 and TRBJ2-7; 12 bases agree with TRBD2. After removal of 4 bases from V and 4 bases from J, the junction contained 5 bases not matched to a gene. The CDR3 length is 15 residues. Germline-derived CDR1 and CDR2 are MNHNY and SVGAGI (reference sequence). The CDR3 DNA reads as TGTGCCAGCAGTTTATCCGGGACTAGCGGGTACGAGCAGTACTTC. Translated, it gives CASSLSGTSGYEQYF.

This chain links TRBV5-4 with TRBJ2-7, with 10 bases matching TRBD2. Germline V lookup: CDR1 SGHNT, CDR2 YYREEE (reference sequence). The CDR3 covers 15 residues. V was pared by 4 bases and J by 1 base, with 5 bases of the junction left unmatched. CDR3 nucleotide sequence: TGTGCCAGCAGCCAAGGACTAGCGGAATCCTACGAGCAGTACTTC. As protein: CASSQGLAESYEQYF.

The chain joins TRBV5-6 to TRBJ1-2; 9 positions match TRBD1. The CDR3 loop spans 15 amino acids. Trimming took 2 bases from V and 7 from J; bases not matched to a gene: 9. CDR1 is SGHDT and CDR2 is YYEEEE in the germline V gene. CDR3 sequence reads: CASSLGQGLAPGYTF. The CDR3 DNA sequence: TGTGCCAGCAGCTTAGGACAGGGGTTAGCCCCTGGCTACACCTTC. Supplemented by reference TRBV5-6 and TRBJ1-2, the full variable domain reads DAGVTQSPTHLIKTRGQQVTLRCSPKSGHDTVSWYQQALGQGPQFIFQYYEEEERQRGNFPDRFSGHQFPNYSSELNVNALLLGDSALYLCASSLGQGLAPGYTFGSGTRLTVV.

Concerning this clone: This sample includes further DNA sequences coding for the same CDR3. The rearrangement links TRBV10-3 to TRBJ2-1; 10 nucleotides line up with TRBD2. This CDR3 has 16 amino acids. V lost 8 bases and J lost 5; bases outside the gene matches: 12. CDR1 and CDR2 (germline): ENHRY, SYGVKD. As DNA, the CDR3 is TGTGCCATCGCCGGGACCAGCGGGAGGGTGGACAATGAGCAGTTCTTC. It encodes CAIAGTSGRVDNEQFF.

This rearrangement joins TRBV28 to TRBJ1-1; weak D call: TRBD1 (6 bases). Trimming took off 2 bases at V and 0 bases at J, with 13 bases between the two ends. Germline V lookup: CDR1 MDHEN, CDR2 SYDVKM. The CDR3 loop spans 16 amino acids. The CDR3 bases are TGTGCCAGCAGTTTACGGACAGTCATCATGAACACTGAAGCTTTCTTT. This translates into CASSLRTVIMNTEAFF.

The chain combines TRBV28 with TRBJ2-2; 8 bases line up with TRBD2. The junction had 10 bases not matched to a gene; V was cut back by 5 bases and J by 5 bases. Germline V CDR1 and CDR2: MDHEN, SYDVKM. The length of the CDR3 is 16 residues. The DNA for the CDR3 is TGTGCCAGCAGTCCTCGTAGCGGGACCTGGACCGGGGAGCTGTTTTTT. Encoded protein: CASSPRSGTWTGELFF.